This T cell receptor (beta chain) was sequenced in a study of long-term antiretroviral therapy in people with HIV. Overall study results and limits: Older ART regimens were possibly in use when the blood was collected between 2004 and 2017.

V dropped 0 bases and J dropped 3 bases, with 9 bases sitting between them. Germline V gene lookup returns CDR1 SGHRS and CDR2 YFSETQ. There are 14 residues in the CDR3. Remarks on this clone: Its antigen is currently unknown.

Runs used v3.0 of the immunoSEQ assay and were done at survey level. Assay used: immunoSEQ multiplex PCR; TCRdb lists only in-frame clones, some missing. The sample has about 24,000 clones, roughly 87% seen once. The specimen was unsorted PBMCs, collected 1.8 years before starting antiretroviral therapy. The sequence came from a man aged 45 to 65 with HIV. The chain combines TRBV5-1 with TRBJ1-2; D is undetermined. CDR3 in amino acids: CASSLGADDYGYTF. The CDR3 DNA sequence: TGCGCCAGCAGCTTGGGGGCGGATGACTATGGCTACACCTTC.